This T cell receptor beta chain is drawn from a study of T cell repertoires in cytomegalovirus infection. Study details: Both a matching HLA type and CMV infection were indicated by public TCR beta signatures.

Between the trimmed V and J ends, which lost 5 bases and 4 bases, there was a span of 15 bases. CDR3 length: 15 amino acids. Germline V lookup: CDR1 SEHNR, CDR2 FQNEAQ (reference sequence). This clonotype was recorded many times. TCRdb analysed the reads with MiXCR anew, one entry per CDR3 protein. The sample shows under 200,000 distinct CDR3 sequences, 8% to 10% of them seen only once. This rearrangement joins TRBV7-9 to TRBJ1-3; D uncertain. The receptor was isolated from a human donor in good health (CMV status not recorded). Some clones in this sample may be carry-over from other donors' samples. The material sequenced was PBMCs. The CDR3 spells CASSPAGGEGNTIYF. The DNA for the CDR3 is TGTGCCAGCAGCCCGGCCGGCGGGGAAGGAAACACCATATATTTT.